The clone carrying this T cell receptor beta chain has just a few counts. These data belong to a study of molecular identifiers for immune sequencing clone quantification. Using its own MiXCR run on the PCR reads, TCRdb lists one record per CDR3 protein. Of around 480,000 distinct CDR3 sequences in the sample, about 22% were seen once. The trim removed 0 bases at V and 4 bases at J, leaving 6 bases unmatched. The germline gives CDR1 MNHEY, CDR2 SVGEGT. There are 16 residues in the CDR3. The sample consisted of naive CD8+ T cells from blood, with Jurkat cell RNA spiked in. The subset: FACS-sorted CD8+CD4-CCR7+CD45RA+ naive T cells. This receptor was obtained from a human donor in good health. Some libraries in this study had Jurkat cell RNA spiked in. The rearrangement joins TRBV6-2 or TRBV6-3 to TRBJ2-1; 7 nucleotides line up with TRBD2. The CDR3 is CASSYSVVAGYNEQFF. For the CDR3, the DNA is TGTGCCAGCAGTTACTCCGTGGTAGCGGGTTACAATGAGCAGTTCTTC.